This T cell receptor (beta chain) was sequenced in a study of a mutant IDH1 vaccine in newly diagnosed glioma (dated by TCRdb to 2020 to 2022). A note on the overall study: Patients were given eight vaccinations, in weeks 1, 3, 5, 7, 11, 15, 19 and 23, which matched visits V03 through V10. Vaccination began 4-6 weeks after radiotherapy alone, or alongside temozolomide cycles in the chemotherapy-containing groups. The 32 treated patients were 62.5% male and 37.5% female, with a mean age of approximately 40 years. Before enrollment, most patients had been given radiochemotherapy with temozolomide as standard therapy, while the rest had received either radiotherapy alone or temozolomide alone. Peripheral blood was drawn at six visits: V03 (baseline), V05, V07, V10, V12 and V13. Longitudinal TCRB deep sequencing was done for 25 treated patients, wherever samples were available for exploratory analyses.

This clone appeared a few times. It has no known antigen specificity. The record has no base qualities; no much larger clone is one base away. Paper-wide results and their limitations: Vaccine-induced immune responses across multiple MHC alleles were detected in approximately 93% of patients. Changes in the top peripheral T cell clonotypes picked up by TCRB sequencing did not appear to be linked to pseudoprogression. The authors stated that sample limitations prevented analyses of patient blood samples from being reproduced. Selection of PBMC samples for TCRB deep sequencing was based on availability.

To prepare the library, the immunoSEQ multiplex PCR assay was applied. Rearranged TCR beta chain sequences were amplified using the hsTCRB Kit according to the manufacturer's protocol. TCRB libraries were sequenced on an Illumina MiSeq. The source study handled its data this way. The proprietary platform of the kit vendor was used for demultiplexing, trimming and gene mapping. Entries here come from immuneACCESS through TCRdb and include only in-frame sequences with V and J called. Some clones fail to appear in such tables; in the studies checked, an unresolved V gene covers under half of the shortfall, and the cause of the remainder is unknown. V and J calls and clone size follow that table, whereas D and trimming were derived from the DNA. This sample gives over 60,000 clones in total; around 89% of them show up just once. Roughly 1.9% of the sample lies in the top ten. The sample's time point label, in plain terms: week 11, during vaccination. Every vaccine dose consisted of 300 ug of a 20-mer mutant IDH1 peptide in Montanide, administered subcutaneously together with topical imiquimod. The donors had newly diagnosed IDH1-mutant astrocytomas of WHO grade 3 or 4 that showed loss of nuclear ATRX. The samples were drawn from NOA16, a multicentre, single-arm, open-label phase I trial in Germany that tested a mutant IDH1 peptide vaccine in humans for the first time. Genomic DNA for TCRB sequencing was isolated from EDTA blood with the DNeasy Blood and Tissue Kit.

Based on the germline V gene, the CDR1 and CDR2 sequences are MDHEN and SYDVKM. The CDR3 sequence holds 16 residues, the cysteine and phenylalanine included. Of the read, only the CDR3 DNA is kept; its 48 bases are in frame from base 1. The junction shows trimming of 7 bases on V and 5 bases on J, and the gene matches do not reach 11 bases of it. The receptor was derived from a man aged 35 to 55 with glioma. The sequence joins TRBV28 to TRBJ1-4, and 9 bases in between align with TRBD1. This specimen was PBMCs, taken from a glioma patient whose treatment included an IDH1 peptide vaccine. CDR3 region: CASTRGGGTGNEKLFF. The nucleotides are TGTGCCAGCACCCGGGGGGGCGGGACAGGGAATGAAAAACTGTTTTTT.